This T cell receptor beta chain was identified during a study of blood T cell repertoires in COVID-19. About the study: Sites in the United States, Italy and Spain provided acute and convalescent COVID-19 samples. T cells, B-cell-depleted T cells, or PBMCs provided the cDNA or gDNA that served as material.

Source study methods: The authors estimated nucleated cell counts from reference gene primer amplification. This table comes from immunoSEQ multiplex PCR, and its TCRdb copy is limited to in-frame clones, with some not included. D and trimming were read from the DNA, whereas the V and J calls and clone size are those reported in that table. This repertoire shows approximately 350,000 clones, more than 75% found once; its top ten account for about 6.3%. Trimming removed 4 bases from V and 0 bases from J; junction bases left unmatched: 4. The CDR3 consists of 17 residues. Germline V gene lookup returns CDR1 KGHDR and CDR2 SFDVKD. Seattle's cohort entered during active infection and was followed longitudinally.

Sequences were obtained from peripheral blood. This receptor was obtained from a woman between 50 and 59 years old with COVID-19, enrolled during active disease. The chain recombines TRBV24-1 with TRBJ2-2, with 10 positions matching TRBD2. CDR3 amino acids: CATSDVGTSANTGELFF. CDR3 nucleotides: TGTGCCACCAGTGACGTTGGGACTAGCGCGAACACCGGGGAGCTGTTTTTT.